What follows are 7 T cell receptor beta chains derived from one specimen sequenced in a study of read filtering for tumor transcriptome and immune sequencing. From roughly 390 ng of RNA, a library with molecular barcoded alpha/delta and beta/gamma adaptors was made. TCRdb passed the reads through MiXCR, listing each CDR3 protein once. The table lists 50,000 or so distinct CDR3 sequences, approximately 18% of them singletons. The source material was a population of CD138-negative cells sorted from bone marrow. The receptor set was obtained from a donor over 35 with multiple myeloma.

In this sample, this clonotype turned up once. Its ends do not fully match the called genes, so a read error is possible. The chain has TRBV2 and TRBJ2-3, with 14 bases identical to TRBD2. The CDR3 sequence is 15 residues long. The germline CDR1 and CDR2 sequences are SNHLY and FYNNEI. CDR3 coding DNA: TGTGCCAGCGCTGGACTAGCGGGAGGCGGAGATACGGAGTATTTT. Its protein product is CASAGLAGGGDTEYF.

In its sample, this clonotype was seen a few times. A much bigger clone sits one base away, suggesting this may be a read error. The chain combines TRBV5-1 with TRBJ2-3, with TRBD2 matching over 9 bases. The V and J ends lost 4 bases and 2 bases, in that order; junction bases with no gene match: 8. CDR3 size: 16 residues. The V gene's germline CDR1 is SGHRS and CDR2 YFSETQ. CDR3 residues: CASSLRLADSTDTQYF. In DNA, the CDR3 is TGCGCCAGCAGCCTCAGACTAGCGGATTCCACAGATACGCAGTATTTT. The whole variable domain, remainder taken from reference TRBV5-1 and TRBJ2-3, is KAGVTQTPRYLIKTRGQQVTLSCSPISGHRSVSWYQQTPGQGLQFLFEYFSETQRNKGNFPGRFSGRQFSNSRSEMNVSTLELGDSALYLCASSLRLADSTDTQYFGPGTRLTVL.

The sample holds many counts of this clonotype. The V call is TRBV24-1, the J call TRBJ2-7, with D perhaps TRBD1 (6 bases). The germline V gene has CDR1 KGHDR and CDR2 SFDVKD. Trimming removed 3 bases from V and 3 bases from J, with 17 bases in between. The CDR3 is 16 amino acids. CDR3 residues: CATSDPPPDRYYEQYF. The CDR3 DNA sequence: TGTGCCACCAGTGATCCCCCACCCGACAGGTACTACGAGCAGTACTTC.

This clonotype was counted only a few times. This sequence joins TRBV7-2 and TRBJ1-5; 7 bases are shared with TRBD1. The V and J ends lost 5 bases and 7 bases, in that order; junction bases with no gene match: 8. The V gene's germline CDR1 is SGHTA and CDR2 FQGNSA. CDR3 length: 14 residues. The CDR3 nucleotides read TGTGCCAGCAGCCCCGGGCAGGGGGTGCAGCCCCAGCATTTT. This encodes CASSPGQGVQPQHF.

A word on this clonotype: One end of the junction varies from germline; a read error may be responsible. V usage is TRBV18 and J usage is TRBJ1-2, with D possibly being TRBD1 (5 bases). The CDR3 consists of 15 residues. Germline assignment: CDR1 KGHSH and CDR2 LQKENI. The CDR3 region has the DNA TGTGCCAGCTCACCAGAGCCTGACAGCTACTATGGCTGCACCTTC. Protein: CASSPEPDSYYGCTF. Filled out from reference TRBV18 and TRBJ1-2, the complete variable domain reads NAGVMQNPRHLVRRRGQEARLRCSPMKGHSHVYWYRQLPEEGLKFMVYLQKENIIDESGMPKERFSAEFPKEGPSILRIQQVVRGDSAAYFCASSPEPDSYYGCTFGSGTRLTVV.

The sample holds many counts of this clonotype. The CDR3: CSAVWDNSYEQYF. The CDR3 coding sequence is TGCAGTGCCGTATGGGACAACTCCTACGAGCAGTACTTC. V gene TRBV20-1 combines with J gene TRBJ2-7; D perhaps matches TRBD1 (6 bases). The V end lost 6 bases, the J end lost 0 bases, and 12 bases lay between the germline ends. The V gene's germline CDR1 is DFQATT and CDR2 SNEGSKA (reference sequence). There are 13 residues in the CDR3.

This clonotype was detected ten times or more. The chain joins TRBV5-1 to TRBJ1-4; D possibly corresponds to TRBD1 (6 bases). V lost 4 bases and J lost 12, with 19 bases in between. The germline V gene has CDR1 SGHRS and CDR2 YFSETQ. The CDR3 has 14 amino acids. CDR3 protein: CASSPQQGALELFF. For the CDR3, the DNA is TGCGCCAGCAGCCCGCAACAGGGTGCCTTGGAACTGTTTTTT.